This TCR beta chain came from a study of graft-versus-host responses after intestinal transplantation (dated by TCRdb to the early 2020s). Looking at the study overall: The transplants that recipients received were multivisceral, liver-intestinal, or isolated intestinal. Anti-thymocyte globulin induction was given to all recipients, followed by maintenance tacrolimus and steroids for 3 to 4 years. After intestinal transplantation, graft-versus-host and host-versus-graft alloreactive T cell clones were followed in the graft, circulation and bone marrow using bulk TCR-beta CDR3 sequencing. Alloreactive clones were identified by sequencing pre-transplant mixed lymphocyte reaction products and comparing these products with unstimulated pre-transplant donor and recipient T cells. Of the 20 to 25 intestinal transplant recipients enrolled in the cohort, one of whom was a retransplant, a few patients without pretransplant specimens were excluded. A peak of at least 4% donor T cells among recipient peripheral blood mononuclear cells was the definition used for donor T cell macrochimerism. Rather than being sequenced by the commercial service, samples from a few later patients were sequenced in-house on an Illumina MiSeq and processed with MiXCR. Points the paper makes about the study in general: GvH clones were detected in recipient bone marrow, and some appeared earlier in ileal mucosa or blood, consistent with an intestinal mucosal origin. Peak levels of circulating GvH clones were associated with declines in HvG clones early after transplant. The conclusions were limited by the relatively low number and heterogeneity of the intestinal transplant patients. In patients with donor T cell macrochimerism, the allografts had high GvH to HvG T cell clonal ratios.

Points on this clone: It lacks a known antigen. No qualities accompany the bases; no much larger clone lies one base away. This sample includes further DNA sequences coding for the same CDR3.

The time point label on this specimen signifies: cells obtained before transplantation from donor or recipient. CD3+CD4+ and CD3+CD8+ populations were FACS-sorted from unstimulated pre-transplant donor and recipient cells taken from spleen or lymph nodes. Libraries were built with the immunoSEQ multiplex PCR assay. In most patients, genomic DNA was isolated using the Qiagen DNeasy Blood and Tissue Kit and sent frozen to Adaptive Biotechnologies for TCR sequencing. Adaptive Biotechnologies carried out high-throughput TCR-beta CDR3 sequencing of genomic DNA for most patients. The original methods were these. Adaptive's ImmunoSEQ software supplied the TCR sequencing data for around 19 patients, while MiXCR and VDJtools were used to process three other patients. To correct CD4 versus CD8 sorting errors, any sequence found in both subsets at a frequency ratio below 5:1 was removed. Because the origin of CDR3 nucleotide sequences shared between donor and recipient could not be assigned, those sequences were removed. To count as alloreactive, a clone needed at least 2-fold expansion over unstimulated cells and a minimum CFSE-low frequency of 0.002% (template counts) or 0.001% (read counts). A clone was considered mappable if detected in the sequenced pre-transplant spleen, lymph node, or MLR CFSE-low populations of the donor or recipient. Cumulative frequency of alloreactive clones was calculated as a percentage of all sequences weighted by copy number. TCRdb limited this immuneACCESS table to in-frame rearrangements with V and J called. A share of clones is missing; checked studies link under half to unresolved V genes, and the rest is unexplained. V and J calls and clone size come straight from that table; D and trimming were deduced from the DNA. The sample table contains tens of thousands of clones; only one count was recorded for 85% to 95% of them. Over 0.15% of the sample lies in the top ten.

V lost 6 bases and J lost 4 bases, and the count of bases not matched to a germline gene is 4. Per the germline V gene, MNHEY is the CDR1 and SVGAGI is the CDR2. Taken from cysteine to phenylalanine, the CDR3 has 14 residues. Of all the DNA, just the CDR3 is kept, 42 bases in frame from base 1. The chain is encoded by TRBV6-5 joined to TRBJ1-5, with TRBD1 identical over 9 junction bases. Sequenced material: unstimulated CD4+ T cells sorted from spleen or lymph node cells, taken before transplant. This sequence originates from a human donor who was the organ donor for an intestinal transplant. This receptor has the CDR3 CASRTGGGNQPQHF. The nucleotide sequence reads TGTGCCAGCAGGACAGGGGGGGGGAATCAGCCCCAGCATTTT.